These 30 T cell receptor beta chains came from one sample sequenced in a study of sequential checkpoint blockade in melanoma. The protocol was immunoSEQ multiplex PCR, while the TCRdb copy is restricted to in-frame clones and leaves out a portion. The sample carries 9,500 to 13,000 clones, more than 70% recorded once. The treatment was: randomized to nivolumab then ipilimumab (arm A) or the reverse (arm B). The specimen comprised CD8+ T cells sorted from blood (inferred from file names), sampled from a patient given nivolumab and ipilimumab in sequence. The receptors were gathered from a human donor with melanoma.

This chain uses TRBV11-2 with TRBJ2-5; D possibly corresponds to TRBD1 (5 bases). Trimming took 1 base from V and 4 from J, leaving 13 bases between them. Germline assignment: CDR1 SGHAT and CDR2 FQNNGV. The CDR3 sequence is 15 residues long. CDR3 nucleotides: TGTGCCAGCAGCTTAGGTCAGGGCGATATAGAGACCCAGTACTTC. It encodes CASSLGQGDIETQYF.

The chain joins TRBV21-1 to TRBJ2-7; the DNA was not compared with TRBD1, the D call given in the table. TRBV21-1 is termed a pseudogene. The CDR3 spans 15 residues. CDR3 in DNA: TGTGCCAGCAGCAAAGCCGGGACAGGGTACTACGAGCAGTACTTC. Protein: CASSKAGTGYYEQYF.

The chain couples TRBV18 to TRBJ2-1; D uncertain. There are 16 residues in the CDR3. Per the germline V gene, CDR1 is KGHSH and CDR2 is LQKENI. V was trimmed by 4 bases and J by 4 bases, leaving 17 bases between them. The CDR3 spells CASSLSAAPRYNEQFF. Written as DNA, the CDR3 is TGTGCCAGCTCACTCTCCGCCGCCCCCAGATACAATGAGCAGTTCTTC.

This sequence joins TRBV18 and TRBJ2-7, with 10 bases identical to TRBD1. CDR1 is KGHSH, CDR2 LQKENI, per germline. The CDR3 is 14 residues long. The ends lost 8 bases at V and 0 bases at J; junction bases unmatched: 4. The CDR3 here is CASTGTGVSYEQYF. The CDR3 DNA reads TGTGCCAGCACCGGGACAGGGGTCTCCTACGAGCAGTACTTC. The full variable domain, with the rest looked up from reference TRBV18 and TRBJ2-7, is NAGVMQNPRHLVRRRGQEARLRCSPMKGHSHVYWYRQLPEEGLKFMVYLQKENIIDESGMPKERFSAEFPKEGPSILRIQQVVRGDSAAYFCASTGTGVSYEQYFGPGTRLTVT.

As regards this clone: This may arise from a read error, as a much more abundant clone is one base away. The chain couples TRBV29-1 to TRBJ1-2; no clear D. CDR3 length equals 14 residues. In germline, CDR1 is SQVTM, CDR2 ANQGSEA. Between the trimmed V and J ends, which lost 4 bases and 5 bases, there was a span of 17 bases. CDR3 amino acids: CSVGDERALYGYTF. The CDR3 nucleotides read TGCAGCGTTGGAGATGAGCGGGCCCTATATGGCTACACCTTC.

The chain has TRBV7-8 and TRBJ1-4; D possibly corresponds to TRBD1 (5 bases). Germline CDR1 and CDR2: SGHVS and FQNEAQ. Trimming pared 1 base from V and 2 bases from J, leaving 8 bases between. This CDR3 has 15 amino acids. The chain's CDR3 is CASSLVAGTNEKLFF. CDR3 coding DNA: TGTGCCAGCAGCTTAGTTGCAGGGACTAATGAAAAACTGTTTTTT. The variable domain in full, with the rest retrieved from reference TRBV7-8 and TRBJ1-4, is GAGVSQSPRYKVAKRGQDVALRCDPISGHVSLFWYQQALGQGPEFLTYFQNEAQLDKSGLPSDRFFAERPEGSVSTLKIQRTQQEDSAVYLCASSLVAGTNEKLFFGSGTQLSVL.

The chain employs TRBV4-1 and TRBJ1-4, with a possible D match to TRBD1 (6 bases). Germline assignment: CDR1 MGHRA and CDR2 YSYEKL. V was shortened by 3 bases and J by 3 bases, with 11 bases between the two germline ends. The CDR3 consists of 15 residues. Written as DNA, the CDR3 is TGCGCCAGCAGCCACCAACAGGGACCTAATGAAAAACTGTTTTTT. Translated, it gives CASSHQQGPNEKLFF.

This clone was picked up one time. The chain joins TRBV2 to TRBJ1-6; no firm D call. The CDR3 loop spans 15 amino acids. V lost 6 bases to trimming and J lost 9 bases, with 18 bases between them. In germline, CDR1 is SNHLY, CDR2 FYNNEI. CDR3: CASSPSGVVASPLHF. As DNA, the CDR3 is TGTGCCAGCAGCCCGTCCGGGGTAGTGGCTTCACCCCTCCACTTT.

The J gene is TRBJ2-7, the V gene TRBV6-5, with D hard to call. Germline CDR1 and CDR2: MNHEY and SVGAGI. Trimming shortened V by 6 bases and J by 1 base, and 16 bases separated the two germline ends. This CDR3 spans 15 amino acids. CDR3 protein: CASSLSLTYSYEQYF. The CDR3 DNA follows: TGTGCCAGCAGCCTTAGCCTAACCTATTCCTACGAGCAGTACTTC.

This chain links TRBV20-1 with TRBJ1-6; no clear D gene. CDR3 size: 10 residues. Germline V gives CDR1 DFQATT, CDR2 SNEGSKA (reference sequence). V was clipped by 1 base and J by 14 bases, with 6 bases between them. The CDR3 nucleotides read TGCAGTGCTAGAGTTTCTTCCCTCCACTTT. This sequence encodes CSARVSSLHF.

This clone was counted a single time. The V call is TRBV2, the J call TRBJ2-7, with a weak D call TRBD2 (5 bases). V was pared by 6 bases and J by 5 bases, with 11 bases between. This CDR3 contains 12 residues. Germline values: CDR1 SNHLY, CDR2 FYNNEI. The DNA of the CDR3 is TGTGCCAGCAGACCTACTAGTAACGAGCAGTACTTC. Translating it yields CASRPTSNEQYF.

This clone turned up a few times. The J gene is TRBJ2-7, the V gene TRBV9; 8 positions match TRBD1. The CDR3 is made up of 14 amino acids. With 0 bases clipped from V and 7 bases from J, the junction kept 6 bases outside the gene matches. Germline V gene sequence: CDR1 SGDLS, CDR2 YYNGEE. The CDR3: CASSVEGQGWEQYF. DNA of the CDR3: TGTGCCAGCAGCGTAGAAGGACAGGGCTGGGAGCAGTACTTC.

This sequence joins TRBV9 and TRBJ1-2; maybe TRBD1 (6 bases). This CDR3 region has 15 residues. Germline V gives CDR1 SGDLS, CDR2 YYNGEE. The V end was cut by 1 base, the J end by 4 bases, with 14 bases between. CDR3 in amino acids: CASSVQGNPVYGYTF. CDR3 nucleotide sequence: TGTGCCAGCAGCGTACAGGGGAATCCCGTCTATGGCTACACCTTC.

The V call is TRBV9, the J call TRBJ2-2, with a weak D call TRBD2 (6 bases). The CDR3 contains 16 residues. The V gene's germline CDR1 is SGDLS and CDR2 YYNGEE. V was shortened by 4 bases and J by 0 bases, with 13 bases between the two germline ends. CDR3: CASSLRTGANTGELFF. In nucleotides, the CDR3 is TGTGCCAGCAGCCTACGGACGGGAGCGAACACCGGGGAGCTGTTTTTT.

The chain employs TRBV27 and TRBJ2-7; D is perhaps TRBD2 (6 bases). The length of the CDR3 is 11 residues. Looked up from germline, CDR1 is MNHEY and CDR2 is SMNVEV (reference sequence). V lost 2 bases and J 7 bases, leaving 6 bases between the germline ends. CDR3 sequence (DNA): TGTGCCAGCAGTTTAGGGGGGGAGCAGTACTTC. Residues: CASSLGGEQYF.

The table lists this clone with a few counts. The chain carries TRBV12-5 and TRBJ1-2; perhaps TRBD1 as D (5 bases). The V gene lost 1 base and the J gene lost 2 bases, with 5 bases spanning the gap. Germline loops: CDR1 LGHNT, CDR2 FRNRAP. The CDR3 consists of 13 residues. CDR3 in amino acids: CASGLAGNYGYTF. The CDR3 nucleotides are TGTGCTAGTGGTTTGGCAGGGAACTATGGCTACACCTTC.

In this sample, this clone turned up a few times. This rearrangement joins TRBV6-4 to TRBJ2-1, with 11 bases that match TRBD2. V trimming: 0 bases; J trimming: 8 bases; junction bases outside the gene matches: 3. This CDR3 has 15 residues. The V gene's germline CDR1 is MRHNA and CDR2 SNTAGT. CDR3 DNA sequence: TGTGCCAGCAGTGACTCTAGCGGGGGGGCTTATGAGCAGTTCTTC. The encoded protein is CASSDSSGGAYEQFF.

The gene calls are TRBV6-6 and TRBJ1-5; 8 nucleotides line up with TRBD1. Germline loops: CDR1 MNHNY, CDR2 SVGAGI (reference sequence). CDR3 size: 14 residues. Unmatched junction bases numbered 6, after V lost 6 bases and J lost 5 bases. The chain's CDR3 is CASSLGQVDQPQHF. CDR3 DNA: TGTGCCAGCAGCCTGGGACAGGTAGATCAGCCCCAGCATTTT.

CDR3 nucleotide sequence: TGTGCCAGCAGTCAGGGGAGCTCCTACGAGCAGTACTTC. This sequence encodes CASSQGSSYEQYF. V and J are TRBV27 and TRBJ2-5; D possibly corresponds to TRBD1 (6 bases). The end of the DNA aligns better with TRBJ2-7, so the J call may be wrong. Germline-derived CDR1 and CDR2 are MNHEY and SMNVEV (reference sequence). CDR3 length equals 13 residues.

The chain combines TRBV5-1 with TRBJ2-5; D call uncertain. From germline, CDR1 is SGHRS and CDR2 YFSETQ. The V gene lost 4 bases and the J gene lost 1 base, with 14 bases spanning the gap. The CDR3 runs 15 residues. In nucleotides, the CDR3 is TGCGCCAGCAGCACAACTGGGCCTTTCCAAGAGACCCAGTACTTC. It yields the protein CASSTTGPFQETQYF.

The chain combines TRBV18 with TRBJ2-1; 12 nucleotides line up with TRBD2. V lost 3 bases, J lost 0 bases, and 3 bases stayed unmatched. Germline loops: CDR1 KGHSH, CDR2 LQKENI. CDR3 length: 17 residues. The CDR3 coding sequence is TGTGCCAGCTCACCTCTAGCGGGAGGGAGCTCCTACAATGAGCAGTTCTTC. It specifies CASSPLAGGSSYNEQFF.

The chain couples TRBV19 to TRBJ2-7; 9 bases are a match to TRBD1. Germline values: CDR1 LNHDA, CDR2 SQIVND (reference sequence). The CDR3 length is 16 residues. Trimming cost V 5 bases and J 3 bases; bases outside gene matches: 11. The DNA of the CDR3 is TGTGCCAGTAGTCACCAACCCGGGACAGGGAACTACGAGCAGTACTTC. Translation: CASSHQPGTGNYEQYF.

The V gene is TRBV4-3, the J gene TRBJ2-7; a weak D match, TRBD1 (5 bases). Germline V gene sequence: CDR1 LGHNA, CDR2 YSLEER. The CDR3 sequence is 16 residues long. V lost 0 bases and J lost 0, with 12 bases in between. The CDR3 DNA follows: TGCGCCAGCAGCCAAGATATTACAGACAGCTCCTACGAGCAGTACTTC. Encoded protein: CASSQDITDSSYEQYF.

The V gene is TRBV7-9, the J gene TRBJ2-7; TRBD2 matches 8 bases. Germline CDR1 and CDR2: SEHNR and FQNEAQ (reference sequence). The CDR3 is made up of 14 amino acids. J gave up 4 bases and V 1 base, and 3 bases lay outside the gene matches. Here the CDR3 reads CASSLGGTRYEQYF. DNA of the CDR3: TGTGCCAGCAGCTTAGGAGGGACTAGGTACGAGCAGTACTTC.

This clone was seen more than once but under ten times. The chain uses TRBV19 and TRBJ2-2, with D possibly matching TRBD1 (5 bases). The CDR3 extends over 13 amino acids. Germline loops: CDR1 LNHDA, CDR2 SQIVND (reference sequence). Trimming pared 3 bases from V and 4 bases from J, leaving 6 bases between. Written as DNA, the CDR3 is TGTGCCAGTAGTATGGGGCGCACCGGGGAGCTGTTTTTT. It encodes CASSMGRTGELFF.

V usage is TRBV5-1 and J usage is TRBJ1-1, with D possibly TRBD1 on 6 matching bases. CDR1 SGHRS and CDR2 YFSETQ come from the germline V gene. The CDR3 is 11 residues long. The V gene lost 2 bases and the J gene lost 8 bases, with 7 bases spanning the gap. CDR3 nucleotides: TGCGCCAGCAGCTTCAGGGGCGAAGCTTTCTTT. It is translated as CASSFRGEAFF.

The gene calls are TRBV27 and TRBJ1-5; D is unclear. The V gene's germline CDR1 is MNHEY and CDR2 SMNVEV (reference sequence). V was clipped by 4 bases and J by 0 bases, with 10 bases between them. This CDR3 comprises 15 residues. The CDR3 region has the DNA TGTGCCAGCAGTTCAATCCCCTATAGCAATCAGCCCCAGCATTTT. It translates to CASSSIPYSNQPQHF.

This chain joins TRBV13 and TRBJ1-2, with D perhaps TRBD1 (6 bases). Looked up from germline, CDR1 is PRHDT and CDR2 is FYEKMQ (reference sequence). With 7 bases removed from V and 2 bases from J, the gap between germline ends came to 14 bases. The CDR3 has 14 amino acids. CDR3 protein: CASKRRGGNYGYTF. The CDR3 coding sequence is TGTGCCAGCAAACGCCGCGGGGGCAACTATGGCTACACCTTC.

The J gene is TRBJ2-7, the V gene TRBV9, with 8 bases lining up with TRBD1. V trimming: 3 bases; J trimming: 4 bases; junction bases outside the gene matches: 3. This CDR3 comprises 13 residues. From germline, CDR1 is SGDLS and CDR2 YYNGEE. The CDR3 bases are TGTGCCAGCAGCGAAGGACAGGGTTACGAGCAGTACTTC. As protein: CASSEGQGYEQYF.

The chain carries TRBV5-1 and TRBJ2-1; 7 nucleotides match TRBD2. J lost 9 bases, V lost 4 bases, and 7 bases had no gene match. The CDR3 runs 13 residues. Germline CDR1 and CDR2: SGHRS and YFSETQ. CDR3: CASSPDGGFEQFF. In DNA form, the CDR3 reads TGCGCCAGCAGCCCCGACGGGGGGTTTGAGCAGTTCTTC.